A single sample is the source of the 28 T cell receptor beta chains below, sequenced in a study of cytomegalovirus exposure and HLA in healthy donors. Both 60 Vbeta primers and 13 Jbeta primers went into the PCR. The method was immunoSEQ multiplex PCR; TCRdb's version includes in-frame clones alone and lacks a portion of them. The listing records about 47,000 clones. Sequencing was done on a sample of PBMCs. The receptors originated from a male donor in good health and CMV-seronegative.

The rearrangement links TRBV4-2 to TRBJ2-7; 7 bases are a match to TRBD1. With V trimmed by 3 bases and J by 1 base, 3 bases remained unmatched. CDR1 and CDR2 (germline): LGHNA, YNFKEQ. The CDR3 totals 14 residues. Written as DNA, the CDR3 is TGTGCCAGCAGCCACGGACAGGAGTCCTACGAGCAGTACTTC. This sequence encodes CASSHGQESYEQYF.

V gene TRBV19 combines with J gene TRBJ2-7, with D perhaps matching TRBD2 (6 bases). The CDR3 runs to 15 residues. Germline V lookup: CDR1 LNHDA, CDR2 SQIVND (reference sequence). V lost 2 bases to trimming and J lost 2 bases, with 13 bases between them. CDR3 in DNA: TGTGCCAGTAGTATAACAGGAGGGATCGCCTACGAGCAGTACTTC. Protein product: CASSITGGIAYEQYF.

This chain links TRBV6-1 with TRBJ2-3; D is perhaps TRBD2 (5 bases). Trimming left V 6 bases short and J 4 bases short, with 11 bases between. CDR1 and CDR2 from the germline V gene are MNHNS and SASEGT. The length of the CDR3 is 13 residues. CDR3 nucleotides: TGTGCCAGCAGGCACCTGAGGGCAGATACGCAGTATTTT. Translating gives CASRHLRADTQYF.

CDR3 sequence (DNA): TGTGCCAGCAGCCTGGGACAGCTAAACACCATATATTTT. It is translated as CASSLGQLNTIYF. The genes are TRBV5-6 and TRBJ1-3; TRBD1 matches at 7 bases. CDR1 is SGHDT, CDR2 YYEEEE, per germline. The V and J ends lost 4 bases and 6 bases, in that order; junction bases with no gene match: 4. The CDR3 runs to 13 residues.

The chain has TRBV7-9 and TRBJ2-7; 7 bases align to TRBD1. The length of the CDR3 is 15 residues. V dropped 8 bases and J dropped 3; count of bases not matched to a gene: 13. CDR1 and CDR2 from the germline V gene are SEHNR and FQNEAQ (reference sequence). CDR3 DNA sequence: TGTGCCAGCGCGCCCCCGACAGGGACGGGCTACGAGCAGTACTTC. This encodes CASAPPTGTGYEQYF.

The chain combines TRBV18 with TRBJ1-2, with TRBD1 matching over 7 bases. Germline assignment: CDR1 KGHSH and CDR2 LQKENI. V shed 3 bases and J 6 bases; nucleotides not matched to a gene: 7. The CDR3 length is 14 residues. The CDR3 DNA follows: TGTGCCAGCTCACCTCCTTCCGACAGGGATGGCTACACCTTC. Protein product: CASSPPSDRDGYTF.

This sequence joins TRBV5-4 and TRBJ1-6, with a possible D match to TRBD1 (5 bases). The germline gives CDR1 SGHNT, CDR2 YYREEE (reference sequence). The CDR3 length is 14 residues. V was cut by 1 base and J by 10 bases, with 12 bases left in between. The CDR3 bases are TGTGCCAGCAGCTTGTCACAGGTGCGATCACCCCTCCACTTT. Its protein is CASSLSQVRSPLHF. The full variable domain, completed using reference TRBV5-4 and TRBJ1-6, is ETGVTQSPTHLIKTRGQQVTLRCSSQSGHNTVSWYQQALGQGPQFIFQYYREEENGRGNFPPRFSGLQFPNYSSELNVNALELDDSALYLCASSLSQVRSPLHFGNGTRLTVT.

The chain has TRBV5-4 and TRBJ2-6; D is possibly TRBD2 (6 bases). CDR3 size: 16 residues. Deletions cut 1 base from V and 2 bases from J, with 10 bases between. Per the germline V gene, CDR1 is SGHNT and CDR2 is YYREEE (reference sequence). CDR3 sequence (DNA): TGTGCCAGCAGCTTGCGGGGAGGCACTGGGGCCAACGTCCTGACTTTC. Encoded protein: CASSLRGGTGANVLTF.

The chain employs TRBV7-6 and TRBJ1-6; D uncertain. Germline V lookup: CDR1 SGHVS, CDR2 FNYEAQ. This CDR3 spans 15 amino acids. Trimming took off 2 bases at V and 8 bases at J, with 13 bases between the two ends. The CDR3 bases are TGTGCCAGCAGCTTATCGGAGAGATCCCATTCACCCCTCCACTTT. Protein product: CASSLSERSHSPLHF.

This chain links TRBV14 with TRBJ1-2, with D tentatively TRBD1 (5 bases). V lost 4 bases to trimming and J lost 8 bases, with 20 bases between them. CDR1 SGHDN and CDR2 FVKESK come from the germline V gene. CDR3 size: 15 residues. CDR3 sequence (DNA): TGTGCCAGCAGCCCCTTCGGGGGTTCCGGTTTCGGCTACACCTTC. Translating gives CASSPFGGSGFGYTF.

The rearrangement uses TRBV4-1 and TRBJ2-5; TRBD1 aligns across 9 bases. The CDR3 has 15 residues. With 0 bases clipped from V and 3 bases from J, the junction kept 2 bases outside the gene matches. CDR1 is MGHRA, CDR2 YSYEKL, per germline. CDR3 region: CASSQDGTGKETQYF. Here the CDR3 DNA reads TGCGCCAGCAGCCAAGACGGGACAGGGAAAGAGACCCAGTACTTC.

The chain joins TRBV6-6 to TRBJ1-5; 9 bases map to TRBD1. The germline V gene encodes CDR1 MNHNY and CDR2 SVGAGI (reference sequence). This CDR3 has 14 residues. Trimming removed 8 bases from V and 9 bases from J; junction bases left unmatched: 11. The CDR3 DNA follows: TGTGCCAGCCTCAAGACAGGGGGAATTGGGCCCCAGCATTTT. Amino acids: CASLKTGGIGPQHF.

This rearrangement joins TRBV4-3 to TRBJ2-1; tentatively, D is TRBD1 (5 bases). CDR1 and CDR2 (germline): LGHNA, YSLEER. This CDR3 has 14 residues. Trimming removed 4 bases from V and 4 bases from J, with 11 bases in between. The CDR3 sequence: CASSPQQGYNEQFF. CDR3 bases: TGCGCCAGCAGCCCCCAGCAGGGTTACAATGAGCAGTTCTTC.

CDR3 coding DNA: TGTGCCAGCAGTGAACGGTTTGTCGGAGCTTTCTTT. It encodes CASSERFVGAFF. The V gene is TRBV6-1, the J gene TRBJ1-1; no reliable D call. V was pared by 2 bases and J by 10 bases, with 11 bases between. The CDR3 has 12 amino acids. From germline, CDR1 is MNHNS and CDR2 SASEGT.

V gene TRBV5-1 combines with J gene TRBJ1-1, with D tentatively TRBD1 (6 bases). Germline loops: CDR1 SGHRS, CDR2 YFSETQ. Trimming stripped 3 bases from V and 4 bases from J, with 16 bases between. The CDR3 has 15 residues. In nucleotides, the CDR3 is TGCGCCAGCAGCTGGGCAGCTGGGACAAGCACTGAAGCTTTCTTT. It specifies CASSWAAGTSTEAFF. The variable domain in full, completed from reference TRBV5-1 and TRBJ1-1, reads KAGVTQTPRYLIKTRGQQVTLSCSPISGHRSVSWYQQTPGQGLQFLFEYFSETQRNKGNFPGRFSGRQFSNSRSEMNVSTLELGDSALYLCASSWAAGTSTEAFFGQGTRLTVV.

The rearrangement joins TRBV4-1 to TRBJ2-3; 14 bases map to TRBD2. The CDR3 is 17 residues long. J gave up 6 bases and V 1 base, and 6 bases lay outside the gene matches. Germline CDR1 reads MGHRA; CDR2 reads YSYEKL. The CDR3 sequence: CASSQGWTSGGLDTQYF. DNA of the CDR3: TGCGCCAGCAGCCAAGGGTGGACTAGCGGGGGGTTGGATACGCAGTATTTT.

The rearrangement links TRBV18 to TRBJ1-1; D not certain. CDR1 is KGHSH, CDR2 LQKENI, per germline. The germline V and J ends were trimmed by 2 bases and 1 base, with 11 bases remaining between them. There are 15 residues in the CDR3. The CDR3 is CASSPDPRQNTEAFF. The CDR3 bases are TGTGCCAGCTCACCAGACCCCAGACAGAACACTGAAGCTTTCTTT.

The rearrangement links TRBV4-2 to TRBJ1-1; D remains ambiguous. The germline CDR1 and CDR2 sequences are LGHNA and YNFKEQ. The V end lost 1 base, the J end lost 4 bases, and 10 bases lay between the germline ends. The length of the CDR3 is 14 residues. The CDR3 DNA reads TGTGCCAGCAGCCAAGGGGCACTGATCACTGAAGCTTTCTTT. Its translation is CASSQGALITEAFF.

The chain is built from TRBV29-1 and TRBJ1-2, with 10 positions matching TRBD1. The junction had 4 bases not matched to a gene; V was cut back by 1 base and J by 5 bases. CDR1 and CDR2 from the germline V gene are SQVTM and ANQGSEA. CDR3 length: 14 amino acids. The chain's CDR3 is CSVEGTGGGYGYTF. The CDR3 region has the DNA TGCAGCGTTGAAGGGACAGGGGGGGGATATGGCTACACCTTC. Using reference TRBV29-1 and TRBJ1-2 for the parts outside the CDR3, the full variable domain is SAVISQKPSRDICQRGTSLTIQCQVDSQVTMMFWYRQQPGQSLTLIATANQGSEATYESGFVIDKFPISRPNLTFSTLTVSNMSPEDSSIYLCSVEGTGGGYGYTFGSGTRLTVV.

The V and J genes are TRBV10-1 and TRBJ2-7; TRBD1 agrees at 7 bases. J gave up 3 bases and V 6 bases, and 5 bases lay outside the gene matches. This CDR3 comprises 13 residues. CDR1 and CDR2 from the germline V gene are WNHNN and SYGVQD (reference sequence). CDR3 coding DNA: TGCGCCAGCAGCGCCGGGACAGACTACGAGCAGTACTTC. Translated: CASSAGTDYEQYF.

In nucleotides, the CDR3 is TGTGCCAGCTCACCGCAGGGGATGAACACCGGGGAGCTGTTTTTT. This codes for CASSPQGMNTGELFF. This chain uses TRBV18 with TRBJ2-2; tentative D call: TRBD1 (6 bases). Germline CDR1 is KGHSH and CDR2 is LQKENI. CDR3 length: 15 residues. V lost 3 bases and J 1 base, leaving 9 bases between the germline ends.

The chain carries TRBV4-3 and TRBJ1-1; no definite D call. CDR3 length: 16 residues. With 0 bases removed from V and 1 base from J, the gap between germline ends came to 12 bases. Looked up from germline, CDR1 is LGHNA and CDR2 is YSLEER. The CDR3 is CASSQDWGETNTEAFF. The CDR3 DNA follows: TGCGCCAGCAGCCAAGATTGGGGAGAGACGAACACTGAAGCTTTCTTT.

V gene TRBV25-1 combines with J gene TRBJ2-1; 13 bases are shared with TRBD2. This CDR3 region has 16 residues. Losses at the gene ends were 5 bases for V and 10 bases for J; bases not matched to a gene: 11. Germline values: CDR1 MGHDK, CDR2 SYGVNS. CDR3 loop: CASSHGRTSGGGEQFF. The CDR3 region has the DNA TGTGCCAGCAGTCACGGGAGGACTAGCGGGGGAGGCGAGCAGTTCTTC. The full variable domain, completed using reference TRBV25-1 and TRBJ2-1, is EADIYQTPRYLVIGTGKKITLECSQTMGHDKMYWYQQDPGMELHLIHYSYGVNSTEKGDLSSESTVSRIRTEHFPLTLESARPSHTSQYLCASSHGRTSGGGEQFFGPGTRLTVL.

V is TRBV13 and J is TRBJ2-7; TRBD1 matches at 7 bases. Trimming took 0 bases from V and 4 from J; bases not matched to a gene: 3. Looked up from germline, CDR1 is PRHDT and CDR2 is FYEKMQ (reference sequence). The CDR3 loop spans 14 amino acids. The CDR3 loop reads CASSLGTGRYEQYF. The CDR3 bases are TGTGCCAGCAGCTTAGGGACAGGGCGGTACGAGCAGTACTTC.

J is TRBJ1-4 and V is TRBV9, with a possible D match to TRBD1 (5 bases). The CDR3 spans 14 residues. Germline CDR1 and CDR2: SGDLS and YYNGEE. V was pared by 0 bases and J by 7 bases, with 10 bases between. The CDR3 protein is CASSVGEGREKLFF. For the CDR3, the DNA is TGTGCCAGCAGCGTAGGGGAGGGGCGTGAAAAACTGTTTTTT.

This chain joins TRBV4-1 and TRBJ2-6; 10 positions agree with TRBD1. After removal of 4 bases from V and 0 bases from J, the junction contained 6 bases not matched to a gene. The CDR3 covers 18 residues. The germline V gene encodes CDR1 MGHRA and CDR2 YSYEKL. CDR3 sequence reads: CASSPAGTGASGANVLTF. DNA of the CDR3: TGCGCCAGCAGCCCGGCCGGGACAGGGGCCTCTGGGGCCAACGTCCTGACTTTC.

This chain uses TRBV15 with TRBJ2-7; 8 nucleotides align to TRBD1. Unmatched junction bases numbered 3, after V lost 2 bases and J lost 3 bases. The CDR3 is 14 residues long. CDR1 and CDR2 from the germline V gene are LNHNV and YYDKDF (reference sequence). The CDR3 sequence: CATSRPTGGYEQYF. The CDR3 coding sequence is TGTGCCACCAGCAGACCTACAGGGGGCTACGAGCAGTACTTC.

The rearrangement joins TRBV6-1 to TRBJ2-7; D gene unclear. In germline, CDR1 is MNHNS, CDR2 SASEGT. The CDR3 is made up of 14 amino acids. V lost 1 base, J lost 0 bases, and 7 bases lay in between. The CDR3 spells CASSEGHHSYEQYF. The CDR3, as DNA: TGTGCCAGCAGTGAAGGACACCACTCCTACGAGCAGTACTTC.